The rows below give T cell receptor beta chains drawn from one sample of a study of sequential checkpoint blockade in melanoma. Assay: immunoSEQ multiplex PCR; the TCRdb copy retains only in-frame clones and omits some. This table has roughly 6,300 clones, roughly 50% appearing once. This material consisted of CD8+ T cells sorted from blood (inferred from file names), taken from a patient given nivolumab and ipilimumab in sequence. The source of these receptors is a human donor with melanoma. Each CDR3 is given with its conserved first and last residue. D genes are given only for firm matches. A clone size is listed for some rows: how often the clone was seen (once, few, many), or a class if it is expanded.

v_call	j_call	clone_size	d_call	cdr3_aa	cdr3_nt
TRBV15	TRBJ2-1	NA	NA	CATSVIRYNEQFF	TGTGCCACCAGCGTAATCAGATACAATGAGCAGTTCTTC
TRBV19	TRBJ2-7	NA	NA	CASRAGSREQYF	TGTGCCAGTCGGGCAGGGTCAAGGGAGCAGTACTTC
TRBV28	TRBJ1-6	once	NA	CASIRGSVVNSPLHF	TGTGCCAGCATCCGAGGAAGCGTCGTCAATTCACCCCTCCACTTT
TRBV5-4	TRBJ2-2	NA	NA	CASVSGGPNTGELFF	TGTGCCAGCGTTAGCGGAGGGCCGAACACCGGGGAGCTGTTTTTT
TRBV27	TRBJ2-7	NA	NA	CASSYGVPYEQYF	TGTGCCAGCAGTTACGGGGTCCCCTACGAGCAGTACTTC
TRBV6-5	TRBJ2-1	NA	NA	CASSSRLLGNEQFF	TGTGCCAGCAGTTCCCGACTACTGGGCAATGAGCAGTTCTTC
TRBV4-3	TRBJ2-2	once	NA	CASSQGGVTGELFF	TGCGCCAGCAGCCAAGGGGGGGTCACCGGGGAGCTGTTTTTT
TRBV4-1	TRBJ2-2	NA	NA	CASSLSSGALSTGELFF	TGCGCCAGCAGCCTCAGCTCAGGGGCTTTAAGCACCGGGGAGCTGTTTTTT
TRBV11-2	TRBJ2-7	NA	NA	CASSLGRGGWYEQYF	TGTGCCAGCAGCTTAGGAAGGGGAGGATGGTACGAGCAGTACTTC
TRBV10-3	TRBJ1-5	NA	NA	CAISVGGNQPQHF	TGTGCCATCTCAGTGGGAGGCAATCAGCCCCAGCATTTT
TRBV4-3	TRBJ2-1	NA	NA	CASSQEEADSYNEQFF	TGCGCCAGCAGCCAAGAGGAGGCGGACTCCTACAATGAGCAGTTCTTC
TRBV4-3	TRBJ2-7	NA	TRBD1	CASSFSGTGEYEQYF	TGCGCCAGCAGCTTTTCCGGGACAGGGGAGTACGAGCAGTACTTC
TRBV9	TRBJ1-2	few	NA	CASSPWGERGGYTF	TGTGCCAGCAGCCCCTGGGGCGAGCGGGGTGGCTACACCTTC
TRBV19	TRBJ2-3	few	TRBD2	CASSITSGPTDTQYF	TGTGCCAGTAGTATCACTAGCGGCCCCACAGATACGCAGTATTTT
TRBV4-3	TRBJ2-6	NA	TRBD1	CASSQESGGGANVLTF	TGCGCCAGCAGCCAAGAGTCAGGGGGAGGGGCCAACGTCCTGACTTTC
TRBV4-3	TRBJ2-5	NA	TRBD2	CASSQVLTSGETQYF	TGCGCCAGCAGCCAAGTTTTAACTAGCGGGGAGACCCAGTACTTC
TRBV6-4	TRBJ2-3	NA	TRBD2	CASSPSGGAADTQYF	TGTGCCAGCAGTCCTAGCGGGGGGGCCGCAGATACGCAGTATTTT
TRBV18	TRBJ2-5	NA	TRBD1	CASSPPTGDRETQYF	TGTGCCAGCTCACCACCGACAGGGGATAGGGAGACCCAGTACTTC
TRBV5-6	TRBJ2-7	NA	TRBD1	CASSLAQGAHEQYF	TGTGCCAGCAGCTTGGCACAGGGGGCCCACGAGCAGTACTTC
TRBV4-3	TRBJ1-2	few	TRBD1	CASSPRTGANYGYTF	TGCGCCAGCAGCCCCCGGACAGGGGCTAACTATGGCTACACCTTC
TRBV15	TRBJ2-5	NA	NA	CATSRAQRERETQYF	TGTGCCACCAGCAGAGCCCAACGGGAGAGGGAGACCCAGTACTTC
TRBV7-8	TRBJ2-7	NA	TRBD1	CASSLTSRRAGGIYEQYF	TGTGCCAGCAGCTTAACGTCTCGGCGGGCAGGGGGCATCTACGAGCAGTACTTC
TRBV5-1	TRBJ2-1	NA	NA	CASSGTGKWDQFF	TGCGCCAGCAGCGGAACAGGGAAGTGGGACCAGTTCTTC
TRBV4-3	TRBJ2-7	NA	TRBD2	CASSQDAASGVYEQYF	TGCGCCAGCAGCCAAGATGCGGCTAGCGGGGTTTACGAGCAGTACTTC
TRBV27	TRBJ2-7	once	TRBD1	CASSLRQGAGHEQYF	TGTGCCAGCAGTTTACGGCAGGGGGCTGGACACGAGCAGTACTTC
TRBV11-2	TRBJ1-1	few	NA	CASSLEHAEGTEAFF	TGTGCCAGCAGCCTTGAGCATGCCGAGGGTACTGAAGCTTTCTTT
TRBV19	TRBJ2-2	NA	NA	CASSQTGNTGELFF	TGTGCCAGTAGTCAGACAGGGAACACCGGGGAGCTGTTTTTT
TRBV6-5	TRBJ2-7	NA	NA	CASSYDYYEQYF	TGTGCCAGCAGTTACGACTACTACGAGCAGTACTTC
TRBV7-2	TRBJ1-1	NA	TRBD1	CASSLAGQGNLEAFF	TGTGCCAGCAGCCTTGCCGGACAGGGAAATCTTGAAGCTTTCTTT
TRBV6-5	TRBJ2-7	NA	TRBD1	CASSYLGQGYEQYF	TGTGCCAGCAGTTACTTGGGACAGGGTTACGAGCAGTACTTC
TRBV19	TRBJ2-3	NA	NA	CASGRRGPPTDTQYF	TGTGCCAGTGGGCGGAGGGGCCCCCCCACAGATACGCAGTATTTT
TRBV5-1	TRBJ1-6	few	TRBD1	CARTPRDRVSSPLHF	TGCGCCAGGACGCCCCGGGACAGGGTTAGTTCACCCCTCCACTTT
TRBV7-6	TRBJ2-5	NA	TRBD2	CASSLARTSGGARRETQYF	TGTGCCAGCAGCTTAGCTCGGACTAGCGGGGGGGCGCGTCGAGAGACCCAGTACTTC
TRBV28	TRBJ1-6	NA	TRBD1	CASSWTGAGSPLHF	TGTGCCAGCAGCTGGACAGGGGCAGGTTCACCCCTCCACTTT
TRBV6-5	TRBJ1-2	NA	NA	CASRGLRDDYGYTF	TGTGCCAGCAGGGGACTCAGGGACGACTATGGCTACACCTTC